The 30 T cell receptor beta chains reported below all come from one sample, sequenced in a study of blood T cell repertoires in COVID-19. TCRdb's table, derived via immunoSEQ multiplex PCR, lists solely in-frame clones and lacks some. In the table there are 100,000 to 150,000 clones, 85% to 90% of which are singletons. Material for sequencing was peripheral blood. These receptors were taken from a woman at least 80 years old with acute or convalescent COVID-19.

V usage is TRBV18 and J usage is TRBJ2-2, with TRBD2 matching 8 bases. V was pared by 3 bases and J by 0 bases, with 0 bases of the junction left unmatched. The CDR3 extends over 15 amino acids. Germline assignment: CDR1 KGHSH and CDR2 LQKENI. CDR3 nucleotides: TGTGCCAGCTCACCGGGACTAGCGAACACCGGGGAGCTGTTTTTT. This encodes CASSPGLANTGELFF.

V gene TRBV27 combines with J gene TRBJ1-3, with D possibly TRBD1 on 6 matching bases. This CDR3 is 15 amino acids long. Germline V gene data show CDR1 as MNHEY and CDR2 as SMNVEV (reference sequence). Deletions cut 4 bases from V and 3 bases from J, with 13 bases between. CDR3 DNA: TGTGCCAGCAGTTCGGTGGGGGCAGTTGGAAACACCATATATTTT. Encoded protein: CASSSVGAVGNTIYF.

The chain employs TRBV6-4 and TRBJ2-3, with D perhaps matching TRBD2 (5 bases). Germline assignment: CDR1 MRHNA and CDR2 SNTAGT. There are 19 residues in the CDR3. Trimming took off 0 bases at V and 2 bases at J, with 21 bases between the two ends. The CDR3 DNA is TGTGCCAGCAGTGACTCTTACTTGACTACCCCGGGGTTCACAGATACGCAGTATTTT. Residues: CASSDSYLTTPGFTDTQYF.

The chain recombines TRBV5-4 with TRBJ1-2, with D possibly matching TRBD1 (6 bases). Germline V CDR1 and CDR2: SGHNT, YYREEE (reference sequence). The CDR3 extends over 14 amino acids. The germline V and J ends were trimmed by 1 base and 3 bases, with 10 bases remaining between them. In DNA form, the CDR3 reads TGTGCCAGCAGCTTGTTGACAGGTGACTATGGCTACACCTTC. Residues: CASSLLTGDYGYTF.

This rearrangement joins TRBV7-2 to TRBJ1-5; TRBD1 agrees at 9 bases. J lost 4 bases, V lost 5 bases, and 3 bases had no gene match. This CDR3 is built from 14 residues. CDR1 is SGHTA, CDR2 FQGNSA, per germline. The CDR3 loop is CASSGGQGNQPQHF. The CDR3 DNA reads TGTGCCAGCAGCGGGGGACAGGGAAATCAGCCCCAGCATTTT.

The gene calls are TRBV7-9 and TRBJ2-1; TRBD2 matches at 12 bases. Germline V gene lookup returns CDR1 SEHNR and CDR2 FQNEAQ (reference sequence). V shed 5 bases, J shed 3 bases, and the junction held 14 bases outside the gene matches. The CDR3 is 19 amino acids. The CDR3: CASSPRATSGGPIYNEQFF. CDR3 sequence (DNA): TGTGCCAGCAGCCCCCGCGCGACTAGCGGGGGCCCGATCTACAATGAGCAGTTCTTC.

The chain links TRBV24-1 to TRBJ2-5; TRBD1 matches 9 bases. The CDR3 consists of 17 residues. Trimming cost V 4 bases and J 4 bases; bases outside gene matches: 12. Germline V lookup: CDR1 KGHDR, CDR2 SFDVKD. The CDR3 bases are TGTGCCACCAGTGAGGGGACAGGGTTGTCGGTCAGAGAGACCCAGTACTTC. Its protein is CATSEGTGLSVRETQYF.

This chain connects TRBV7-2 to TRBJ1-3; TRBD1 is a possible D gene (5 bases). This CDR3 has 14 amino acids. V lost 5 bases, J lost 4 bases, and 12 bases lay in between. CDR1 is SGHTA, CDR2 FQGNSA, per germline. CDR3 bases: TGTGCCAGCAGCCCCTCAGGGTCCGGAAACACCATATATTTT. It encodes CASSPSGSGNTIYF.

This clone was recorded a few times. The CDR3 spells CASSLYTNTEAFF. CDR3 sequence (DNA): TGTGCCAGCAGTTTATACACGAACACTGAAGCTTTCTTT. The chain has TRBV12-3 or TRBV12-4 and TRBJ1-1, with no clear D. Trimming shortened V by 2 bases and J by 1 base, and 5 bases separated the two germline ends. This CDR3 region has 13 residues.

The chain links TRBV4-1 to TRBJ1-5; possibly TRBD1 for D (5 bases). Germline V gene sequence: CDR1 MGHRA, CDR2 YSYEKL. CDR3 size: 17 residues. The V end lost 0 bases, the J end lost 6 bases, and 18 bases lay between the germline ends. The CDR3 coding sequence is TGCGCCAGCAGCCAAGATGCGAACAGGTTTCTGGGTCAGCCCCAGCATTTT. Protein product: CASSQDANRFLGQPQHF.

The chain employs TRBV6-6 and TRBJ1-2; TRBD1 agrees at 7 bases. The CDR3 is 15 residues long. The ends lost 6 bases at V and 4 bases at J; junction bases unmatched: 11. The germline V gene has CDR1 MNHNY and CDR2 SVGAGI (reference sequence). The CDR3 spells CASSRLLRDSYGYTF. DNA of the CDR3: TGTGCCAGCAGCCGCCTTCTTAGGGACAGCTATGGCTACACCTTC.

The CDR3 DNA reads as TGTGCCAGCTCGAGGTTCGGCGAGCAGTACTTC. Translating gives CASSRFGEQYF. This chain joins TRBV11-2 and TRBJ2-7; D ambiguous. Trimming left V 8 bases short and J 6 bases short, with 11 bases between. CDR3 length: 11 amino acids. Germline CDR1 is SGHAT and CDR2 is FQNNGV.

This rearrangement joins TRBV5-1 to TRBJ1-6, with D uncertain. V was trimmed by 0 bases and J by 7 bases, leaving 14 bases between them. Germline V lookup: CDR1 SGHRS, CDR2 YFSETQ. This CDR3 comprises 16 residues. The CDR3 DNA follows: TGCGCCAGCAGCTTGGCCGAATTCAGATCGAATTCACCCCTCCACTTT. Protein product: CASSLAEFRSNSPLHF.

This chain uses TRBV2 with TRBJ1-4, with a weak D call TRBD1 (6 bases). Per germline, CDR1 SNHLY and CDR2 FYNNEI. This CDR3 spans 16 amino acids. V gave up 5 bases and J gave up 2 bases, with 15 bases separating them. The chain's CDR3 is CASSRDTRATNEKLFF. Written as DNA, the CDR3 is TGTGCCAGCAGTAGGGACACCCGGGCTACTAATGAAAAACTGTTTTTT.

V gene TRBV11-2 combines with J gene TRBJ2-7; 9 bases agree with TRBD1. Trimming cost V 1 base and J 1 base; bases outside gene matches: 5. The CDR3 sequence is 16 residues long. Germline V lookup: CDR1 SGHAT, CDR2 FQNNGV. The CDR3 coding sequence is TGTGCCAGCAGCTTAGGGCCGGGACAGGGATCCTACGAGCAGTACTTC. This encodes CASSLGPGQGSYEQYF.

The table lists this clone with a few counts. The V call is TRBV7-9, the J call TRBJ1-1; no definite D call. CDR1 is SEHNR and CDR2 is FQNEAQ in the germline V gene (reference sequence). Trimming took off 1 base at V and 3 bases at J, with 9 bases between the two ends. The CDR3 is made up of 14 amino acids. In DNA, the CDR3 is TGTGCCAGCAGCTTAGTGAACGCGGACACTGAAGCTTTCTTT. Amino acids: CASSLVNADTEAFF.

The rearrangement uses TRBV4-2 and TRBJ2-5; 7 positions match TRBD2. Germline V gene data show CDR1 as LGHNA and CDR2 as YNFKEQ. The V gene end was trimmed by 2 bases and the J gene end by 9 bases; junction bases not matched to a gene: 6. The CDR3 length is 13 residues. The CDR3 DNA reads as TGTGCCAGCAGCCAAAGCGGGGCCACGGCCCAGTACTTC. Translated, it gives CASSQSGATAQYF.

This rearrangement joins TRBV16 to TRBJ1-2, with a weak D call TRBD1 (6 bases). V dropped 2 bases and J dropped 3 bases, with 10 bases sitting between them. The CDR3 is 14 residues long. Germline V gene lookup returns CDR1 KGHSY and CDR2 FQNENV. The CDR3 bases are TGTGCCAGCAGCCAACAGGGGATTTACTATGGCTACACCTTC. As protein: CASSQQGIYYGYTF.

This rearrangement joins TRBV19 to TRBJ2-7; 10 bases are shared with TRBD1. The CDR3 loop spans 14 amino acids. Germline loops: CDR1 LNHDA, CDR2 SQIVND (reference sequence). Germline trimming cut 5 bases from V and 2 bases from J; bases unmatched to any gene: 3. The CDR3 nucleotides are TGTGCCAGTAGTTCGGGACAGGGGACCTACGAGCAGTACTTC. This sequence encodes CASSSGQGTYEQYF.

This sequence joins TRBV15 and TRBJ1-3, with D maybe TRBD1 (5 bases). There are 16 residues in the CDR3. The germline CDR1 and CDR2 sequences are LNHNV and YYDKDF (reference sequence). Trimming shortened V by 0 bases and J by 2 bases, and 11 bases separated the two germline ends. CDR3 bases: TGTGCCACCAGCAGAGACCCCACCAGGGCTGGAAACACCATATATTTT. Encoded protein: CATSRDPTRAGNTIYF.

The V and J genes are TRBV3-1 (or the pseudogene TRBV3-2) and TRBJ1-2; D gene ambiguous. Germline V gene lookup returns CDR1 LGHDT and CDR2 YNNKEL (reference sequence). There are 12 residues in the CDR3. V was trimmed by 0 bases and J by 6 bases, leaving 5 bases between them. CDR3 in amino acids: CASSQDPDGYTF. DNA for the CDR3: TGTGCCAGCAGCCAAGACCCCGATGGCTACACCTTC.

The CDR3 is CASSPFVGQVVVQNTEAFF. DNA of the CDR3: TGTGCCAGCAGCCCCTTTGTGGGACAGGTAGTAGTACAGAACACTGAAGCTTTCTTT. J is TRBJ1-1 and V is TRBV3-1 (or the pseudogene TRBV3-2); 8 bases are a match to TRBD1. The CDR3 consists of 19 residues. The germline V gene encodes CDR1 LGHDT and CDR2 YNNKEL (reference sequence). Germline trimming cut 4 bases from V and 1 base from J; bases unmatched to any gene: 17.

CDR3 sequence (DNA): TGTGCCAGCAGTAGGTGGGGGGAAGGCACTGAAGCTTTCTTT. Amino acid sequence: CASSRWGEGTEAFF. The chain has TRBV6-5 and TRBJ1-1; possible D gene TRBD1, 5 bases. This CDR3 has 14 amino acids. Germline V gene sequence: CDR1 MNHEY, CDR2 SVGAGI. V shed 5 bases and J shed 4 bases, with 14 bases lying between them.

The CDR3 nucleotides read TGTGCCAGCTCACCAGACAAAACAGGGGGGACCGGGGAGCTGTTTTTT. Protein product: CASSPDKTGGTGELFF. The V gene is TRBV18, the J gene TRBJ2-2; TRBD1 aligns across 8 bases. The junction had 7 bases not matched to a gene; V was cut back by 2 bases and J by 5 bases. This CDR3 region has 16 residues. Germline CDR1 KGHSH, CDR2 LQKENI.

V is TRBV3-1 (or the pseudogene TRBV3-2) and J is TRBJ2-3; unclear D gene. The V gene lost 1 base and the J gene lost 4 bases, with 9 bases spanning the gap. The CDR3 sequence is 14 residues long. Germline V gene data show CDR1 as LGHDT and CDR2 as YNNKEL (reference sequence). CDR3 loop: CASSQVLSADTQYF. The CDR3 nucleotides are TGTGCCAGCAGCCAAGTTCTATCGGCAGATACGCAGTATTTT.

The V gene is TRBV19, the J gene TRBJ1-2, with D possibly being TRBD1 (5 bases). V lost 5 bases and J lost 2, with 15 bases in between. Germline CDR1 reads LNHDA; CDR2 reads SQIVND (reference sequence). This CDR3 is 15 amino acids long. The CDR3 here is CASSPIHRNNYGYTF. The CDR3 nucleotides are TGTGCCAGTAGTCCAATTCACAGGAACAACTATGGCTACACCTTC.

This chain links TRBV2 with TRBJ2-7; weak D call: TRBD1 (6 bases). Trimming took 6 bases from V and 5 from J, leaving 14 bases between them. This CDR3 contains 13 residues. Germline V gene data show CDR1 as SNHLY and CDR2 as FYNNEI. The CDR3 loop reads CASSLNRDNEQYV. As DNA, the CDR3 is TGTGCCAGCAGCTTAAACAGGGACAACGAGCAGTACGTC.

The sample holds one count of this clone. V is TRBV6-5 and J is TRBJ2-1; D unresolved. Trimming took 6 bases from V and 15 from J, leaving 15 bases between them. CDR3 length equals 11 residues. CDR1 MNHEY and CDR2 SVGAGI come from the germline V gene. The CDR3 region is CASRSVALWFF. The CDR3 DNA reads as TGTGCCAGCAGGTCTGTAGCCCTGTGGTTCTTC.

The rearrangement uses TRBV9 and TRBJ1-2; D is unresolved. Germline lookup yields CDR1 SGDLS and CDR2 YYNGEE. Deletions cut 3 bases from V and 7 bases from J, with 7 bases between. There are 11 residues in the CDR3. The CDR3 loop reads CASSALFGYTF. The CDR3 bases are TGTGCCAGCAGCGCTCTCTTTGGCTACACCTTC.

The CDR3 sequence: CASSPGGGNANIQYF. The CDR3 DNA sequence: TGTGCCAGCAGTCCCGGCGGGGGAAACGCCAACATTCAGTACTTC. This chain connects TRBV28 to TRBJ2-4, with 7 bases identical to TRBD2. Unmatched junction bases numbered 11, after V lost 5 bases and J lost 7 bases. CDR1 MDHEN and CDR2 SYDVKM come from the germline V gene. The CDR3 runs to 15 residues.